The source of this T cell receptor (beta chain) is a study of blood T cells in healthy people across ages. Each sample yielded at least 7 million isolated PBMCs. Through a sample-barcoded 5' primer and a J-beta primer mix, a second PCR was run for roughly 6 to 12 cycles. TCRdb called the 5' RACE reads again in MiXCR, with one record for every CDR3 protein. The sample carries over 950,000 distinct CDR3 sequences, 51% recorded once. V lost 6 bases, J lost 7 bases, and 5 bases stayed unmatched. Germline CDR1 is MNHEY and CDR2 is SVGEGT. This CDR3 comprises 15 residues. Sequenced input: blood. This clonotype was sampled from a woman aged 60-75 years in good health. The J gene is TRBJ1-6, the V gene TRBV6-2 or TRBV6-3; 11 bases are a match to TRBD1. The CDR3 sequence: CASRRTGGWNSPLHF. CDR3 coding DNA: TGTGCCAGCAGGAGGACAGGGGGCTGGAATTCACCCCTCCACTTT.